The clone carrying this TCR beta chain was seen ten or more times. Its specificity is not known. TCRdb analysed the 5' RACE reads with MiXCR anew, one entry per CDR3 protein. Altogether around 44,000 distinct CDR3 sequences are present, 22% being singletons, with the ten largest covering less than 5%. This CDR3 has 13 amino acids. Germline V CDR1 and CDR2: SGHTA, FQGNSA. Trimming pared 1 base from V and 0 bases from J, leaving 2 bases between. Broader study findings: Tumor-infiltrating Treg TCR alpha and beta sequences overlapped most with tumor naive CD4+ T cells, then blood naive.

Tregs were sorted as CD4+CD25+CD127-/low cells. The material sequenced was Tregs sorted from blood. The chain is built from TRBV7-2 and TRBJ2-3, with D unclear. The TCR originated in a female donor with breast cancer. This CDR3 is CASSLGSTDTQYF. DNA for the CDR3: TGTGCCAGCAGCTTAGGCAGCACAGATACGCAGTATTTT.